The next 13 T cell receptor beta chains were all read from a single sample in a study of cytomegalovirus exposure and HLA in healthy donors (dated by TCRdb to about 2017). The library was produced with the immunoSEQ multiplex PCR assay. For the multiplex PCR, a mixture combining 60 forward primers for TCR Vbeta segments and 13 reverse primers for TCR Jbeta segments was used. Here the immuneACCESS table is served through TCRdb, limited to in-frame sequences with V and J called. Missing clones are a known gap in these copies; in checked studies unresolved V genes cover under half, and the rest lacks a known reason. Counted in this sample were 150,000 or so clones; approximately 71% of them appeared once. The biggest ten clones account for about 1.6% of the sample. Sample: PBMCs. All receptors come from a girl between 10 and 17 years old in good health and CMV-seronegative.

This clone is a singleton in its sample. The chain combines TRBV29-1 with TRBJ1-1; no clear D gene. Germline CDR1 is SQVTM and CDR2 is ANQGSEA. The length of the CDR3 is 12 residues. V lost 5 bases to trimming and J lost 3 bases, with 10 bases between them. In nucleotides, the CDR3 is TGCAGCGTTTGGAGAGCCGACACTGAAGCTTTCTTT. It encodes CSVWRADTEAFF.

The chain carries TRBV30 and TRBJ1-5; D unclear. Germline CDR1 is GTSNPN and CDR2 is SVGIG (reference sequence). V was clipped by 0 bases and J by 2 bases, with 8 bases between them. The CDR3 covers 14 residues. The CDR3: CAWSVGRGNQPQHF. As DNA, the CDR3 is TGTGCCTGGAGTGTAGGGAGGGGCAATCAGCCCCAGCATTTT.

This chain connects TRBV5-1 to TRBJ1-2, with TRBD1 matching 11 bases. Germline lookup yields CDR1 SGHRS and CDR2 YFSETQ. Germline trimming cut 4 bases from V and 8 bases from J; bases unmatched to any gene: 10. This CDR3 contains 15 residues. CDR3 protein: CASSHGQGADPGYTF. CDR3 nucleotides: TGCGCCAGCAGCCACGGACAGGGGGCTGACCCAGGCTACACCTTC.

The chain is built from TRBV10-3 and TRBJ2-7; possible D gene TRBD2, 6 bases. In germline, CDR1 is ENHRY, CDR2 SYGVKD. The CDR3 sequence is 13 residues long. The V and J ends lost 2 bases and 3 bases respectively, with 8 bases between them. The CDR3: CAISEASDYEQYF. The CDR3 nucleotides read TGTGCCATCAGTGAGGCTAGCGACTACGAGCAGTACTTC.

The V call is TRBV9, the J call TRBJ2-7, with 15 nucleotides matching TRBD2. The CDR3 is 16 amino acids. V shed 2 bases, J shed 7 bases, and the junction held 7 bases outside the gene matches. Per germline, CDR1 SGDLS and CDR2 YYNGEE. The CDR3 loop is CASSVGGLAGGPEQYF. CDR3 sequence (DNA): TGTGCCAGCAGCGTGGGCGGACTAGCGGGGGGGCCGGAGCAGTACTTC.

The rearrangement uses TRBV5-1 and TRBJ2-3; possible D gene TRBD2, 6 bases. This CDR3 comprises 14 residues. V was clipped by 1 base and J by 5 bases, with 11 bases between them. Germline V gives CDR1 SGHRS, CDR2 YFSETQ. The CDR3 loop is CASSLTGVGDTQYF. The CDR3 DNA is TGCGCCAGCAGCTTGACGGGGGTGGGAGATACGCAGTATTTT.

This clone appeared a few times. This chain's CDR3 is CASSLGLENEQFF. The CDR3 nucleotides read TGTGCCAGCAGCTTAGGGTTGGAGAATGAGCAGTTCTTC. The rearrangement uses TRBV7-7 and TRBJ2-1; D gene unclear. V lost 1 base, J lost 7 bases, and 8 bases lay in between. This CDR3 region has 13 residues. Per germline, CDR1 SSHAT and CDR2 FNYEAQ (reference sequence).

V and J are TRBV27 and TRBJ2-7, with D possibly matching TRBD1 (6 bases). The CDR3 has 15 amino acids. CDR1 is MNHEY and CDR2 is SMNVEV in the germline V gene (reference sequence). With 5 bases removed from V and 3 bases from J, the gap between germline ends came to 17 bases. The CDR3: CASSVQGFGVYEQYF. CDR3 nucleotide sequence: TGTGCCAGCAGTGTCCAGGGGTTTGGAGTCTACGAGCAGTACTTC.

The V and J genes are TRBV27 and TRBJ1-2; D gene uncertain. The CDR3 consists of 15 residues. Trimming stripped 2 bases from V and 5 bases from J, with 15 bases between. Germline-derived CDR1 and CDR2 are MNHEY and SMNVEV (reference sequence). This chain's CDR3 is CASSLGGFGLYGYTF. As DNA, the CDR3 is TGTGCCAGCAGTTTAGGAGGGTTTGGGCTATATGGCTACACCTTC.

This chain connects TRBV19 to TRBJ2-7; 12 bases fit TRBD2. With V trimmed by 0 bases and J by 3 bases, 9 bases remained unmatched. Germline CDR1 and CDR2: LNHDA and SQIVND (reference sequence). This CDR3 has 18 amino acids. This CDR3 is CASSIDSSGGASYYEQYF. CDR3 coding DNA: TGTGCCAGTAGTATAGACTCTAGCGGGGGGGCTTCCTACTACGAGCAGTACTTC.

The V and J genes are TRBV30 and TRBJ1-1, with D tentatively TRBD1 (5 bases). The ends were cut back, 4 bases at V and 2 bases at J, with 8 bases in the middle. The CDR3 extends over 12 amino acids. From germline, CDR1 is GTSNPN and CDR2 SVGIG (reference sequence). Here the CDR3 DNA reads TGTGCCTGGATAGGGGTTAACACTGAAGCTTTCTTT. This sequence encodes CAWIGVNTEAFF.

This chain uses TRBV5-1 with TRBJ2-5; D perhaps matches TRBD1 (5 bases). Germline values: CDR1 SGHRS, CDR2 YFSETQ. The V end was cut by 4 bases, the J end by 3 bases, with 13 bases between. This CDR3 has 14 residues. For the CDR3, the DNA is TGCGCCAGCAGCCAGGCCCAGGGAAAAGAGACCCAGTACTTC. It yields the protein CASSQAQGKETQYF.

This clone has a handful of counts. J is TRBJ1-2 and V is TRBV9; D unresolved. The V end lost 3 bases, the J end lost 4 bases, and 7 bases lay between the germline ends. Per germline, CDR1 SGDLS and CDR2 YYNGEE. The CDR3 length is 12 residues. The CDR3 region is CASSDTGYGYTF. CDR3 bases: TGTGCCAGCAGCGACACGGGCTATGGCTACACCTTC.